This T cell receptor (beta chain) came from a study of blood T cell repertoires in COVID-19. As for the study in general: COVID-19 samples from acute and convalescent phases originated in the United States, Italy and Spain. The cDNA or gDNA used as material had been derived from T cells, B-cell-depleted T cells, or PBMCs.

Original processing notes: Amplified reference gene primers provided the basis for estimating nucleated cell counts. Using immunoSEQ multiplex PCR, the repertoire was profiled, and TCRdb retains in-frame clones only, with some absent. Clone size and the V and J calls come from that table; the DNA yielded D and trimming. The sample holds roughly 52,000 clones, almost 90% seen once. Sequencing was carried out using peripheral blood. The sequence was obtained from a man in his fifties or sixties with active COVID-19.

Written as DNA, the CDR3 is TGTGCCAGCAGCCCCGGGACAGCGGAGTCCTACGAGCAGTACTTC. Protein sequence: CASSPGTAESYEQYF. The chain recombines TRBV13 with TRBJ2-7, with 7 bases matching TRBD1. The CDR3 runs 15 residues. Germline loops: CDR1 PRHDT, CDR2 FYEKMQ (reference sequence). V lost 5 bases and J lost 1; bases outside the gene matches: 8.